This paragraph covers one T cell receptor (beta chain) sequence. These data come from a study of blood T cell repertoires in COVID-19. Study-level background: COVID-19 samples, acute and convalescent, were from the United States, Italy and Spain.

The germline V gene has CDR1 SGHTA and CDR2 FQGNSA. This CDR3 is 14 amino acids long. The V gene lost 5 bases and the J gene lost 7 bases, with 18 bases spanning the gap. Cohorts were determined from participant-reported clinical history. In the original workflow: Estimation of nucleated cell counts was performed using reference gene primer amplification. TCRdb's copy holds only in-frame clones and misses some; the assay was immunoSEQ multiplex PCR. The DNA gave D and trimming, while V, J and clone size come from that table. The sample yields about 240,000 clones, around 89% seen once. The TCR was taken from a young woman who had recovered from COVID-19. Input material: PBMCs or T cells enriched from blood (not recorded which). The chain joins TRBV7-2 to TRBJ2-7; D might be TRBD2 (5 bases). CDR3 sequence reads: CASSPLVRRREQYF. CDR3 DNA: TGTGCCAGCAGCCCACTAGTACGGCGGCGAGAGCAGTACTTC.